Listed here are 14 T cell receptor beta chains from one sample, sequenced in a study of PD-L1 blockade in urothelial cancer. Noted time point: pretreatment peripheral blood. Libraries were prepared by immunoSEQ multiplex PCR; TCRdb keeps only in-frame clonotypes and omits some of them. The sample lists tens of thousands of clones, under 90% occurring once. The sequences come from PBMCs, collected around atezolizumab (anti-PD-L1) treatment. Receptors originate from a man in his 60s with urothelial cancer.

The genes are TRBV19 and TRBJ1-5; 8 nucleotides match TRBD1. The CDR3 length is 15 residues. The V and J ends lost 6 bases and 2 bases, in that order; junction bases with no gene match: 6. The germline V gene has CDR1 LNHDA and CDR2 SQIVND (reference sequence). This CDR3 is CASRTGAGGNQPQHF. CDR3 in DNA: TGTGCCAGTAGGACAGGGGCGGGTGGCAATCAGCCCCAGCATTTT.

The chain uses TRBV5-1 and TRBJ1-2, with TRBD1 as a possible D gene (6 bases). The V end lost 0 bases, the J end lost 5 bases, and 17 bases lay between the germline ends. This CDR3 region has 16 residues. Germline V lookup: CDR1 SGHRS, CDR2 YFSETQ. Here the CDR3 reads CASSLEAGASPYGYTF. CDR3 coding DNA: TGCGCCAGCAGCTTGGAGGCAGGGGCGAGCCCATATGGCTACACCTTC.

This sequence joins TRBV29-1 and TRBJ2-7, with a possible D match to TRBD2 (5 bases). Germline CDR1 is SQVTM and CDR2 is ANQGSEA. V was shortened by 4 bases and J by 5 bases, with 12 bases between the two germline ends. This CDR3 has 12 amino acids. CDR3: CSVARGRDEQYF. The CDR3 region has the DNA TGCAGCGTTGCCCGGGGTAGGGACGAGCAGTACTTC.

This clone showed up just once. The chain links TRBV29-1 to TRBJ1-1; the D gene is possibly TRBD1 (6 bases). Germline V gives CDR1 SQVTM, CDR2 ANQGSEA. The CDR3 is made up of 13 amino acids. Trimming took 6 bases from V and 8 from J, leaving 19 bases between them. The CDR3, as DNA: TGCAGCGTCTTGGGAATTTCGGGGACAGAAGCTTTCTTT. Translation: CSVLGISGTEAFF.

The rearrangement links TRBV7-6 to TRBJ1-1, with TRBD1 matching 8 bases. CDR1 is SGHVS, CDR2 FNYEAQ, per germline. The junction had 5 bases not matched to a gene; V was cut back by 6 bases and J by 8 bases. CDR3 length: 12 residues. This CDR3 is CASSHNRGEAFF. CDR3 coding DNA: TGTGCCAGCAGTCATAACAGGGGGGAAGCTTTCTTT.

The chain combines TRBV7-2 with TRBJ1-3; possibly TRBD1 for D (5 bases). Germline V gives CDR1 SGHTA, CDR2 FQGNSA. The ends were cut back, 5 bases at V and 7 bases at J, with 18 bases in the middle. There are 15 residues in the CDR3. This CDR3 reads CASSQEWGPVNTIYF. The CDR3 DNA reads TGTGCCAGCAGCCAGGAGTGGGGCCCGGTGAACACCATATATTTT.

The chain couples TRBV9 to TRBJ2-1; tentatively, D is TRBD2 (7 bases). The CDR3 consists of 16 residues. CDR1 is SGDLS and CDR2 is YYNGEE in the germline V gene. V was cut by 0 bases and J by 7 bases, with 17 bases left in between. This CDR3 is CASSVGEGLTGNEQFF. The DNA of the CDR3 is TGTGCCAGCAGCGTAGGGGAGGGCCTCACAGGGAATGAGCAGTTCTTC.

The chain has TRBV6-1 and TRBJ2-3; D gene unclear. The V end lost 1 base, the J end lost 2 bases, and 7 bases lay between the germline ends. Germline lookup yields CDR1 MNHNS and CDR2 SASEGT. This CDR3 spans 14 amino acids. The CDR3, as DNA: TGTGCCAGCAGTGAAGGTACATCCACAGATACGCAGTATTTT. Translation gives CASSEGTSTDTQYF.

J is TRBJ2-7 and V is TRBV27; D possibly corresponds to TRBD1 (5 bases). V lost 0 bases and J 3 bases, leaving 15 bases between the germline ends. The CDR3 contains 16 residues. The germline V gene has CDR1 MNHEY and CDR2 SMNVEV (reference sequence). The CDR3 loop reads CASSLSGQGDGYEQYF. Written as DNA, the CDR3 is TGTGCCAGCAGTTTATCAGGTCAGGGCGATGGCTACGAGCAGTACTTC.

The chain combines TRBV5-1 with TRBJ2-3; D is possibly TRBD2 (5 bases). Trimming took 0 bases from V and 0 from J, leaving 8 bases between them. There are 15 residues in the CDR3. Germline assignment: CDR1 SGHRS and CDR2 YFSETQ. The CDR3 region is CASSLAGISTDTQYF. The CDR3 DNA sequence: TGCGCCAGCAGCTTGGCGGGGATTAGCACAGATACGCAGTATTTT.

The chain links TRBV15 to TRBJ1-4; D gene ambiguous. V dropped 5 bases and J dropped 4 bases, with 17 bases sitting between them. CDR1 and CDR2 from the germline V gene are LNHNV and YYDKDF (reference sequence). The CDR3 runs to 16 residues. The CDR3 DNA is TGTGCCACCAGCTCCGCTTTTGAAGCTTTTAATGAAAAACTGTTTTTT. It codes for CATSSAFEAFNEKLFF.

The table lists this clone with a count of one. This rearrangement joins TRBV6-1 to TRBJ1-1; D gene uncertain. CDR1 and CDR2 from the germline V gene are MNHNS and SASEGT. V shed 2 bases and J shed 11 bases, with 12 bases lying between them. CDR3 size: 12 residues. Here the CDR3 DNA reads TGTGCCAGCAGTGAAAGGCGGGCCGTCGCTTTCTTT. This codes for CASSERRAVAFF.

This rearrangement joins TRBV10-2 to TRBJ2-3; 10 bases map to TRBD2. V dropped 0 bases and J dropped 5; count of bases not matched to a gene: 5. The germline V gene has CDR1 WSHSY and CDR2 SAAADI. The CDR3 totals 16 residues. CDR3 nucleotides: TGCGCCAGCAGTGAGTCCACCACTAGCGGGATAGATACGCAGTATTTT. This gives the protein CASSESTTSGIDTQYF.

This clone turned up a few times. This chain uses TRBV6-1 with TRBJ1-2; D may be TRBD1 (5 bases). Germline CDR1 reads MNHNS; CDR2 reads SASEGT. Between the trimmed V and J ends, which lost 8 bases and 4 bases, there was a span of 17 bases. The CDR3 consists of 14 residues. CDR3 bases: TGTGCCAGCCTCGGACAAGGGAATGTCTATGGCTACACCTTC. Protein product: CASLGQGNVYGYTF.